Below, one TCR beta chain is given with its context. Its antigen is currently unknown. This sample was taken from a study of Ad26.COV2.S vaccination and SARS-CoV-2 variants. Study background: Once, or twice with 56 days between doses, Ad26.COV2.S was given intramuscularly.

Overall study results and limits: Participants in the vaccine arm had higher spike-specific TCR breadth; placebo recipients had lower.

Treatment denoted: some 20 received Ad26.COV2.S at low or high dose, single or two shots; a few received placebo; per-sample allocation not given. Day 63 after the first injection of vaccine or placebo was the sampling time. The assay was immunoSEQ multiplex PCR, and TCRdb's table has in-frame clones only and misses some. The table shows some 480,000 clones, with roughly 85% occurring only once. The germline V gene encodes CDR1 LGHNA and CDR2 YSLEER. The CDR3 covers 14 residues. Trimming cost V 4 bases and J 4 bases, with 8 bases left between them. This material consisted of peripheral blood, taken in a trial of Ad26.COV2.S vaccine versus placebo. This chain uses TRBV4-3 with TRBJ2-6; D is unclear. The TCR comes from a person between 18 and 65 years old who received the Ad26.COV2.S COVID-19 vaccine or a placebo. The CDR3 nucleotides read TGCGCCAGCAGCCCCGTGCTGGGGGCCAACGTCCTGACTTTC. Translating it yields CASSPVLGANVLTF.